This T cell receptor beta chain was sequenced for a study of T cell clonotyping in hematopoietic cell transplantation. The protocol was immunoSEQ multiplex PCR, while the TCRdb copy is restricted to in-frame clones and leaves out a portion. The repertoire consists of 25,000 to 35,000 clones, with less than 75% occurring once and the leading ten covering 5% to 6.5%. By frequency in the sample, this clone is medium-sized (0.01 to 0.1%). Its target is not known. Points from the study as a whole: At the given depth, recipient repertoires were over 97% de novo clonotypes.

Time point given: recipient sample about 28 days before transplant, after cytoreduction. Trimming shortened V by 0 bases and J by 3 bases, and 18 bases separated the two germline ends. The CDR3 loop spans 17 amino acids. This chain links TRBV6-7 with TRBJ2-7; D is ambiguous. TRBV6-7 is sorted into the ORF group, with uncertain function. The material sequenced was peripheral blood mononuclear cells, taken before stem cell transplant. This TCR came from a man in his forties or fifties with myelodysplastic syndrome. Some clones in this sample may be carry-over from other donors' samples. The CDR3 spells CASSYSETRELDYEQYF. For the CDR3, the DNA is TGTGCCAGCAGTTACTCGGAGACTCGCGAACTCGACTACGAGCAGTACTTC.